The clone carrying this TCR beta chain was seen at least ten times. Its antigen is unknown. In TCRdb, the RACE reads were re-called with MiXCR into one record per CDR3 protein. The sample includes 350,000 to 400,000 distinct CDR3 sequences, roughly 5.3% of them seen just once. The CDR3 loop spans 14 amino acids. V was cut by 7 bases and J by 10 bases, with 22 bases left in between. The data are from a study of human T cells and chemical hapten exposure. General study points: PT1 expanded TCR counts correlated positively with patch test score.

Time point noted: pre-sensitization, week 0. Treatment: therapeutic diphenylcyclopropenone sensitization with weekly scalp DPC. The receptor's source is a woman between 45 and 65 years old with alopecia areata. Some clones in this sample may be carry-over from other donors' samples. This material consisted of whole blood, taken in connection with sensitization to the hapten diphenylcyclopropenone (DPC). This rearrangement joins TRBV12-3 or TRBV12-4 to TRBJ1-1; D is unclear. In DNA, the CDR3 is TGTGCCAGCACCCCCAGACGGAGGACCGGTGGAGCTTTCTTT. Its protein is CASTPRRRTGGAFF.